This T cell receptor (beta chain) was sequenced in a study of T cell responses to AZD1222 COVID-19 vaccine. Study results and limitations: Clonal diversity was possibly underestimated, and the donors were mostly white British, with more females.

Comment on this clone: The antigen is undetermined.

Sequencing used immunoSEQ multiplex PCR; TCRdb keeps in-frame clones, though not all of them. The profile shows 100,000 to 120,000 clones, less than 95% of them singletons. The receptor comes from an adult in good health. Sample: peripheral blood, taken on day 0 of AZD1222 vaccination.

CDR3 sequence (DNA): TGCGCCAGCAGGACGACTGTTTTTAGGCCCTACGAGCAGTACTTC. Translating it yields CASRTTVFRPYEQYF. The rearrangement links TRBV10-1 to TRBJ2-7; D is undetermined. The CDR3 extends over 15 amino acids. CDR1 is WNHNN and CDR2 is SYGVQD in the germline V gene (reference sequence). The V end lost 6 bases, the J end lost 2 bases, and 17 bases lay between the germline ends.